This TCR beta chain was sequenced during a study of tumor and adjacent non-tumor tissue in lung cancer. Study-wide background: Samples averaged roughly 4 million productive TCRbeta reads each.

Germline CDR1 and CDR2: SGHAT and FQNNGV. V dropped 5 bases and J dropped 8 bases, with 13 bases sitting between them. The CDR3 runs 14 residues. This sample's RNA came from whole unsorted tissue. Distant lung tissue was collected more than 3 cm away from the tumor edge. TCRbeta libraries were built with three rounds of nested PCR, modified from ARM-PCR. TCRdb reprocessed the multiplex PCR reads with MiXCR, giving one entry per CDR3 protein. The sample lists more than 85,000 distinct CDR3 sequences; 65% were seen once. This clonotype was detected ten times or more. The sample comprised distant non-tumor lung tissue. The sequence was obtained from a man aged 30-40 years with non-small cell lung cancer. The rearrangement uses TRBV11-2 and TRBJ1-6; D might be TRBD1 (5 bases). CDR3 DNA sequence: TGTGCCAGCAGCCCCCGACAGTGGGATTCACCCCTCCACTTT. Amino acids: CASSPRQWDSPLHF.